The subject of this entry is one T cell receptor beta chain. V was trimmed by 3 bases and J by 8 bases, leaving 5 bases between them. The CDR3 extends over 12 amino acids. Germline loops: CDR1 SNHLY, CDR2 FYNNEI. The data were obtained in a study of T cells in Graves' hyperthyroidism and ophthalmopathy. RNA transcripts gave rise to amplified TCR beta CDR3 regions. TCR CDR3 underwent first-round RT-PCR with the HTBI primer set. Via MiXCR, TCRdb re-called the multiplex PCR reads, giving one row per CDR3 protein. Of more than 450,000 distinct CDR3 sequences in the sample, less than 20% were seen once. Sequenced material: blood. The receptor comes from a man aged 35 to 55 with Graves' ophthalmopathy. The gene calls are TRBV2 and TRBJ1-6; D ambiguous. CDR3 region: CASSDRDSPLHF. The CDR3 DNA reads TGTGCCAGCAGTGATCGAGATTCACCCCTCCACTTT. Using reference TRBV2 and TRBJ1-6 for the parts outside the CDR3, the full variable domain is EPEVTQTPSHQVTQMGQEVILRCVPISNHLYFYWYRQILGQKVEFLVSFYNNEISEKSEIFDDQFSVERPDGSNFTLKIRSTKLEDSAMYFCASSDRDSPLHFGNGTRLTVT.